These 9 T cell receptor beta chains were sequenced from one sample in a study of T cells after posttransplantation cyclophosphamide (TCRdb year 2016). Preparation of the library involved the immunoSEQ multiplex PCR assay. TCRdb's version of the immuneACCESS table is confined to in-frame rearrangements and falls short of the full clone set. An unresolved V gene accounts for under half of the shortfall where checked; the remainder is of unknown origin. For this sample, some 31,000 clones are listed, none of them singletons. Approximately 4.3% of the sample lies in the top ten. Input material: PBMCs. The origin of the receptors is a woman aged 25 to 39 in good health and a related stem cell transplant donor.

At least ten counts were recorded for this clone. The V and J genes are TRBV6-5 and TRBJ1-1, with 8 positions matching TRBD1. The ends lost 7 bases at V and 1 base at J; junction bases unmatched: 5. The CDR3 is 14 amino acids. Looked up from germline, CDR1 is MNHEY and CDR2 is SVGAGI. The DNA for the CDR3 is TGTGCCAGCACCGGGACAGGTTCGAACACTGAAGCTTTCTTT. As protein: CASTGTGSNTEAFF.

CDR3 DNA sequence: TGTGCCAGCTCGAACCACGGGACCGGGGAGCTGTTTTTT. It encodes CASSNHGTGELFF. The rearrangement uses TRBV4-2 and TRBJ2-2; D remains ambiguous. Germline V CDR1 and CDR2: LGHNA, YNFKEQ. Trimming took off 8 bases at V and 5 bases at J, with 12 bases between the two ends. The CDR3 is 13 amino acids.

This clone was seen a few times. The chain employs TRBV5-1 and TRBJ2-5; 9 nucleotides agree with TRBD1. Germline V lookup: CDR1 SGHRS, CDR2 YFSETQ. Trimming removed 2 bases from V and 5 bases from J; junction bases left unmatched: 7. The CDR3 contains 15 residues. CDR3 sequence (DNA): TGCGCCAGCAGCTTACAGGGGGCGCAGGGGGAGACCCAGTACTTC. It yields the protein CASSLQGAQGETQYF.

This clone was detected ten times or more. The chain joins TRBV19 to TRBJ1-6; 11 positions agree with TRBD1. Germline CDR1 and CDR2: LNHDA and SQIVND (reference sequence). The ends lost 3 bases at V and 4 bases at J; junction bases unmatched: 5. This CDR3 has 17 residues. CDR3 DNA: TGTGCCAGTAGTATTGGTCGGGACAGGGGGTATAATTCACCCCTCCACTTT. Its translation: CASSIGRDRGYNSPLHF.

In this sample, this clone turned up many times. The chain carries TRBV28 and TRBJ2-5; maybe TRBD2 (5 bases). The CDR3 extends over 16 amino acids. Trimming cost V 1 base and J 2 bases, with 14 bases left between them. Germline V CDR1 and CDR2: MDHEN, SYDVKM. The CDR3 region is CASSLLDSALQETQYF. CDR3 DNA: TGTGCCAGCAGTTTATTGGATAGCGCGTTACAAGAGACCCAGTACTTC.

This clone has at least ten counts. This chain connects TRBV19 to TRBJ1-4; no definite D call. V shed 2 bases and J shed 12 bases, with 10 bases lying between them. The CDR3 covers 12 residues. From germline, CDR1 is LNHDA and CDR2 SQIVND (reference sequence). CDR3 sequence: CASSIQAKELFF. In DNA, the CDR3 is TGTGCCAGTAGTATACAGGCGAAGGAACTGTTTTTT. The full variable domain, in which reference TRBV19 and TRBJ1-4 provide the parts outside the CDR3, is DGGITQSPKYLFRKEGQNVTLSCEQNLNHDAMYWYRQDPGQGLRLIYYSQIVNDFQKGDIAEGYSVSREKKESFPLTVTSAQKNPTAFYLCASSIQAKELFFGSGTQLSVL.

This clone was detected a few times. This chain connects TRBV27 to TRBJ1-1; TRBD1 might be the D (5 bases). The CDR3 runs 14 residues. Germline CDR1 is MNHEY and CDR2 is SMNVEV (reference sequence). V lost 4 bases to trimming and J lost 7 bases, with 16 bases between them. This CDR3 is CASSSFRQSLEAFF. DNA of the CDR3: TGTGCCAGCAGTTCGTTCCGACAGTCTCTTGAAGCTTTCTTT.

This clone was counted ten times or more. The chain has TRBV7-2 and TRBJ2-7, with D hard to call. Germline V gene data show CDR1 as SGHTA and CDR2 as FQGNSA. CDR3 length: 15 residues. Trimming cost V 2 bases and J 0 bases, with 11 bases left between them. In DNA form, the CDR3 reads TGTGCCAGCAGCTTATCTATAACAGTCTCCTACGAGCAGTACTTC. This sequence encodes CASSLSITVSYEQYF.

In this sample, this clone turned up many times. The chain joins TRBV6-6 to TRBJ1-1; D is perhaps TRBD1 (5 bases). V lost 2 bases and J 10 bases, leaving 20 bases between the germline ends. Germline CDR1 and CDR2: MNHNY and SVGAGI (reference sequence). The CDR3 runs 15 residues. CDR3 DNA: TGTGCCAGCAGTTACCCGGGGGTTGGAAGCTTCGGAGCTTTCTTT. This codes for CASSYPGVGSFGAFF.